This T cell receptor (beta chain) was recorded in a study of blood T cell repertoires in COVID-19. Background on the study: The samples span acute and convalescent COVID-19 from the United States, Italy and Spain. Sample material is recorded as cDNA or gDNA derived from T cells, B-cell-depleted T cells, or PBMCs.

Per the study methods: Estimates of nucleated cell counts were drawn from the amplification of reference gene primers. The repertoire was sequenced with immunoSEQ multiplex PCR; TCRdb's copy has only in-frame clones and lacks some. Clone size and the V and J calls come from that table; the DNA yielded D and trimming. Among over 130,000 clones listed, about 91% were seen once. The clonotype originates from a human donor in a cohort sampled during active COVID-19. Sample: peripheral blood.

The CDR3 sequence is CATSTSGGVSLYGYTF. CDR3 nucleotides: TGTGCCACCAGCACCAGTGGAGGGGTATCCCTCTATGGCTACACCTTC. V and J are TRBV15 and TRBJ1-2, with D possibly being TRBD1 (5 bases). Trimming cost V 4 bases and J 4 bases, with 19 bases left between them. CDR3 length: 16 residues. CDR1 is LNHNV and CDR2 is YYDKDF in the germline V gene (reference sequence).